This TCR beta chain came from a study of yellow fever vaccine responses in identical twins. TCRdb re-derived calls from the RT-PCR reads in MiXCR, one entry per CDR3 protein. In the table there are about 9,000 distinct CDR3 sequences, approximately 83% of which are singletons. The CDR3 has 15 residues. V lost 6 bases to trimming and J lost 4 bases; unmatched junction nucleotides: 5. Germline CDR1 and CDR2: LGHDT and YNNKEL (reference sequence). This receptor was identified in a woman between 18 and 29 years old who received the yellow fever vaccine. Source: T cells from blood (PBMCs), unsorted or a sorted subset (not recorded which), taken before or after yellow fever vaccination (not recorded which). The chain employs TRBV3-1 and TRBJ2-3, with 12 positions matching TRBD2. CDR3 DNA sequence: TGTGCCAGCAGGAATCTAGCGGGAGGGGCAGATACGCAGTATTTT. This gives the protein CASRNLAGGADTQYF.